This TCR beta chain was captured in a study of blood T cell repertoires in COVID-19 (dated by TCRdb to about 2020). Study-wide context: Samples covering the acute and convalescent phases of COVID-19 were provided by collaborators in the United States, Italy and Spain. The material from the prospective study consisted of cDNA or gDNA derived from T cells, B-cell-depleted T cells, or PBMCs. Subjects who had been exposed to COVID-19, were actively infected with it, or had recovered from it provided the deeply sampled blood TCRbeta repertoires that made up the dataset. The repertoires were made available in a free public database intended to serve as a resource for research on the immune response to SARS-CoV-2. The samples were drawn from the first 160 participants of the ongoing ImmuneRACE study and from 1,254 subjects provided by 6 global collaborators. The sample metadata nearly always contained a de-identified subject ID, COVID-19 status, age in years and sex. Where HLA class I and class II types were available, the types were taken from metadata supplied by the sample provider, not from assay-based typing.

The research as a whole found: The amount of clinical and demographic metadata varied by source and participant and was provided uncurated.

TCRbeta CDR3 regions were amplified from genomic DNA by means of the immunoSEQ Assay, a bias-controlled multiplex PCR. The study's processing was this. The number of nucleated cells in each sample was estimated by amplification of reference gene primers within the assay. To quantify the absolute abundance of each unique TCRbeta CDR3 rearrangement, sequence reads were collapsed and filtered. For each sample, productive Simpson clonality was calculated as the square root of Simpson's diversity index across productive rearrangements. As stored in TCRdb, this immuneACCESS dataset retains in-frame rearrangements with V and J assigned. A fraction of the clones does not appear; measured against another copy, unresolved V genes explain less than half of the discrepancy, and the remainder lacks a known reason. V and J calls and clone size are given by that table; D and trimming were obtained from the DNA. The sample table lists around 110,000 clones, more than 75% of them with a count of one. The ten largest clones take up less than 1.5% of the sample.

Clipping removes 2 bases from V and 7 bases from J, with 5 as the unmatched junction base count. Via the germline V gene, CDR1 is KGHSH and CDR2 LQKENI. CDR3 length: 13 amino acids, cysteine to phenylalanine. Only the CDR3 part of the read is kept: 39 bases, read in frame from the first base. To note about this clone: This receptor's antigen is unknown. Per-nucleotide qualities are absent, and no much larger clonotype sits a single base away. Other DNA sequences of this sample code for an identical CDR3.

Each collaborating institution followed its own protocols to collect whole blood in K2EDTA tubes. Collaborator samples were shipped for TCRbeta analysis as frozen whole blood, isolated PBMCs, or DNA extracted from either sample type. The chain couples TRBV18 to TRBJ2-7; 7 nucleotides in the junction match TRBD1. Sequenced: peripheral blood. This TCR was sampled from a middle-aged man with acute or convalescent COVID-19. The DNA is as follows: TGTGCCAGCTCACCATCAGGGGGTAGTGAGCAGTACTTC. This codes for CASSPSGGSEQYF. With all but the CDR3 taken from the reference TRBV18 and TRBJ2-7 genes, the full variable domain is: NAGVMQNPRHLVRRRGQEARLRCSPMKGHSHVYWYRQLPEEGLKFMVYLQKENIIDESGMPKERFSAEFPKEGPSILRIQQVVRGDSAAYFCASSPSGGSEQYFGPGTRLTVT.